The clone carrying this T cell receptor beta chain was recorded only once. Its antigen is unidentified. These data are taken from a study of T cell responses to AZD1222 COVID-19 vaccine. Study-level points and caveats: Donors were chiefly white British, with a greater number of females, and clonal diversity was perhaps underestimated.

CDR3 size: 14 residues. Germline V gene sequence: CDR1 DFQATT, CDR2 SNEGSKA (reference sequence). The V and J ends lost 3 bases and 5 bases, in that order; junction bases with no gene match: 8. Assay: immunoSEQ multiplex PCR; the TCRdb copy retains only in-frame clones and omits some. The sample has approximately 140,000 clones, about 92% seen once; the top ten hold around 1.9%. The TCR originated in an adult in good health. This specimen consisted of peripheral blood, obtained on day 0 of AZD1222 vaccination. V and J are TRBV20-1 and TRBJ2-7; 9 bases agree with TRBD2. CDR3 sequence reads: CSASRREGLNEQYF. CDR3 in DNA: TGCAGTGCTAGTAGGCGGGAGGGCCTGAACGAGCAGTACTTC.